This T cell receptor beta chain came from a study of cytomegalovirus exposure and HLA in healthy donors. The CDR3 has 14 residues. Germline V gene data show CDR1 as MNHNY and CDR2 as SVGAGI (reference sequence). Whole-study findings and limits: Later analysis suggested links between common viral pathogens and several top significant clusters.

60 Vbeta and 13 Jbeta primers were used in PCR. Sequenced by immunoSEQ multiplex PCR; TCRdb stores in-frame clones only, minus some. The sample has about 150,000 clones, over 60% seen once; the top ten hold about 12%. Note on this clone: What it binds is not known.

The V call is TRBV6-6, the J call TRBJ2-5, with D possibly TRBD2 on 5 matching bases. The tail of the sequence fits TRBJ2-7 better, so the J call may be wrong. Material: PBMCs. The clonotype originates from a man in his forties in good health and CMV-seropositive. The CDR3 loop reads CASSYLGDAYEQYF. The DNA for the CDR3 is TGTGCCAGCAGTTACTTGGGAGACGCCTACGAGCAGTACTTC.